This T cell receptor beta chain was identified during a study of persistence of HIV-infected CD4 T cells. Study information: A median of roughly 8 years of suppressive ART preceded sampling. A larger, less memory-rich fraction responded to anti-CD3/anti-CD28 beads than to antigen.

In regard to this clone: Its matching antigen is unknown.

Per the germline V gene, CDR1 is MNHNY and CDR2 is SVGAGI (reference sequence). This CDR3 region has 14 residues. The V end was cut by 0 bases, the J end by 6 bases, with 12 bases between. Study observations and caveats: Antigen-responding cells were enriched for degenerate expanded CDR3beta sequences. Proviral oligoclonality tracked with TCR oligoclonality within the same sorted cells.

Sequencing used immunoSEQ version 4 in survey mode. TCRdb keeps only in-frame clones here, not all; method: immunoSEQ multiplex PCR. The sample gives 40,000 to 55,000 clones, 90% of which show up once; 3.3% is in the top ten. Anti-CD3/anti-CD28 beads served as a nonspecific positive control stimulus. Responding CD4+ T cells were sorted by upregulation of both CD40 ligand and CD69. This chain links TRBV6-6 with TRBJ2-7; D is perhaps TRBD2 (6 bases). Material: CD4+ T cells sorted from PBMCs after roughly 18-hour stimulation, obtained from a patient who received antiretroviral therapy. The receptor comes from an adult woman with HIV who was CMV-seropositive. The CDR3 DNA follows: TGTGCCAGCAGTTACTCGACGGGAGCGGCCGAGCAGTACTTC. Encoded protein: CASSYSTGAAEQYF.